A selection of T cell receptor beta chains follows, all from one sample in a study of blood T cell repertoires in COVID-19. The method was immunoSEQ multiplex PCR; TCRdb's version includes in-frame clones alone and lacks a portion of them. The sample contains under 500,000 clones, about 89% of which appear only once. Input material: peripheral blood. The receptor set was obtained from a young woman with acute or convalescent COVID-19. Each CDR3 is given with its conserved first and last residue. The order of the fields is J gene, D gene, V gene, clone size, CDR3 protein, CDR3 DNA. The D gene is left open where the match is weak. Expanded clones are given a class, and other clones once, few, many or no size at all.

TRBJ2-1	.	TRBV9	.	CASSVGGSYNEQFF	TGTGCCAGCAGCGTAGGCGGCTCCTACAATGAGCAGTTCTTC
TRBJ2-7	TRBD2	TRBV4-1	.	CASSQVGGGAHEQYF	TGCGCCAGCAGCCAAGTGGGCGGGGGGGCCCACGAGCAGTACTTC
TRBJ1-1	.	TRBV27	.	CASSLQALSTEAFF	TGTGCCAGCAGTCTACAGGCCCTCAGCACTGAAGCTTTCTTT
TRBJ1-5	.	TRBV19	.	CASSILGAGDQPQHF	TGTGCCAGTAGTATTTTAGGGGCAGGAGATCAGCCCCAGCATTTT
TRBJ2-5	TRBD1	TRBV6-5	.	CASNTGGWQETQYF	TGTGCCAGCAATACAGGGGGTTGGCAAGAGACCCAGTACTTC
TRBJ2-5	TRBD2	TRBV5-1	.	CASSQAGGPSIGETQYF	TGCGCCAGCAGCCAAGCGGGGGGGCCGTCAATAGGAGAGACCCAGTACTTC
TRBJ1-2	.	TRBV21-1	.	CASSRDSRFNYGYTF	TGTGCCAGCAGCAGAGACAGTCGATTTAACTATGGCTACACCTTC
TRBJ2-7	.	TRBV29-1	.	CSVEAEETADPYEQYF	TGCAGCGTCGAGGCTGAAGAGACTGCGGATCCCTACGAGCAGTACTTC
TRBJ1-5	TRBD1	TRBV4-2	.	CASSQDRQGPGSYSNQPQHF	TGTGCCAGCAGCCAAGACCGACAGGGGCCAGGGTCATATAGCAATCAGCCCCAGCATTTT
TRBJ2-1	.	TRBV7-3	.	CASSLQGRPDNEQFF	TGTGCCAGCAGCTTACAGGGTAGGCCCGACAATGAGCAGTTCTTC
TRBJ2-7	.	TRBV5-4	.	CASSPGGHSYEQYF	TGTGCCAGCAGCCCCGGGGGGCATTCCTACGAGCAGTACTTC
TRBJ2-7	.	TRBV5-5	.	CASSLAGRGGEQYF	TGTGCCAGCAGCTTGGCGGGCAGGGGTGGTGAGCAGTACTTC
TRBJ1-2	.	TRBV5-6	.	CASSSTGREANYGYTF	TGTGCCAGCAGCTCCACCGGCAGGGAGGCTAACTATGGCTACACCTTC
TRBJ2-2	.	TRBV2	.	CASSVGQFGELFF	TGTGCCAGCAGTGTCGGACAGTTCGGGGAGCTGTTTTTT
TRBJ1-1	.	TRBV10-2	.	CASIPDRGTEAFF	TGCGCCAGCATCCCCGACAGAGGCACTGAAGCTTTCTTT
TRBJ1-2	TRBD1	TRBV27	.	CASSLNRGGGYTF	TGTGCCAGCAGTTTAAACAGGGGAGGTGGCTACACCTTC
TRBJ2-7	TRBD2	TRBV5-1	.	CASSPGLAGGGEQYF	TGCGCCAGCAGCCCGGGACTAGCGGGGGGCGGTGAGCAGTACTTC
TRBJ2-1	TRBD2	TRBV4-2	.	CASSQVGGGANNEQFF	TGTGCCAGCAGCCAAGTGGGCGGGGGAGCGAACAATGAGCAGTTCTTC
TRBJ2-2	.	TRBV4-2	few	CASSRDTNTGELFF	TGTGCCAGCAGCCGGGACACAAACACCGGGGAGCTGTTTTTT
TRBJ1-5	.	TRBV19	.	CASSIRGVNQPQHF	TGTGCCAGTAGTATACGGGGGGTGAATCAGCCCCAGCATTTT
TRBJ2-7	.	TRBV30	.	CAWSVAQGGNEQHF	TGTGCCTGGAGTGTAGCCCAGGGAGGAAACGAGCAGCACTTC
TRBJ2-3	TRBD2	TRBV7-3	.	CASSHGTSGGASTDTQYF	TGTGCCAGCAGCCACGGGACTAGCGGGGGCGCTAGCACAGATACGCAGTATTTT
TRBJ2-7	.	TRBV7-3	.	CASSRTGNYEQYF	TGTGCCAGCAGCAGAACCGGGAATTACGAGCAGTACTTC
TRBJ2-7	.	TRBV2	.	CASSRNAGQNYEQYF	TGTGCCAGCAGTCGAAACGCGGGACAGAATTACGAGCAGTACTTC
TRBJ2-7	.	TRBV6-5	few	CASRTDSYEQYF	TGTGCCAGCAGGACCGACAGCTACGAGCAGTACTTC
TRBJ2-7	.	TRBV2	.	CASSEAGEGFNEQYF	TGTGCCAGCAGTGAAGCGGGAGAGGGATTCAACGAGCAGTACTTC
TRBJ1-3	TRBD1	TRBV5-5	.	CASSAIMDRAIGNTIYF	TGTGCCAGCAGCGCCATTATGGACAGGGCAATAGGAAACACCATATATTTT
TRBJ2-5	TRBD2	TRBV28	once	CASSRLAGGLETQYF	TGTGCCAGCAGTCGACTAGCGGGGGGACTTGAGACCCAGTACTTC
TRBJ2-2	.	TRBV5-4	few	CASSPPRGGSTGELFF	TGTGCCAGCAGCCCTCCGCGAGGGGGAAGCACCGGGGAGCTGTTTTTT
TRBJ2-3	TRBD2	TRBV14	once	CASSHPGGTDTQYF	TGTGCCAGCAGCCACCCCGGGGGGACAGATACGCAGTATTTT
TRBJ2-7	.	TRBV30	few	CAWSARGYEQYF	TGTGCCTGGAGTGCAAGGGGCTACGAGCAGTACTTC
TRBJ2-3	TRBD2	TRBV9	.	CASSVELAGGTDTQYF	TGTGCCAGCAGCGTAGAACTAGCGGGTGGCACAGATACGCAGTATTTT
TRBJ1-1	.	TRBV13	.	CASSPHRLSRTEAFF	TGTGCCAGCAGCCCCCACAGGCTTTCTCGGACTGAAGCTTTCTTT
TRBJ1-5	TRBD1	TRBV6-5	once	CATRTGGTHQPQHF	TGTGCCACCCGGACAGGGGGTACCCATCAGCCCCAGCATTTT
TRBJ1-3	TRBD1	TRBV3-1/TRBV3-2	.	CASSPFGTGTAVGGANTIYF	TGTGCCAGCAGCCCATTCGGGACAGGGACAGCCGTCGGGGGGGCAAACACCATATATTTT
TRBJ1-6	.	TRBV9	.	CASSPGRGLSPLHF	TGTGCCAGCAGCCCGGGCAGGGGCTTATCACCCCTCCACTTT
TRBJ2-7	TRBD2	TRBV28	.	CASSFGGGLAYEQYF	TGTGCCAGCAGTTTCGGGGGGGGGCTCGCCTACGAGCAGTACTTC
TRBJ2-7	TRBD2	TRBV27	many	CASQSGGPTYEQYF	TGTGCCAGCCAAAGCGGGGGCCCGACCTACGAGCAGTACTTC
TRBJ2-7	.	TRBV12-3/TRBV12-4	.	CASSPGVEQYF	TGTGCCAGCAGTCCGGGGGTTGAGCAGTACTTC
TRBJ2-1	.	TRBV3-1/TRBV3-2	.	CASSHFSGNEQFF	TGTGCCAGCAGCCATTTCTCCGGGAATGAGCAGTTCTTC
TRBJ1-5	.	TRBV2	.	CASSVGREYQPQHF	TGTGCCAGCAGTGTTGGCAGGGAATATCAGCCCCAGCATTTT
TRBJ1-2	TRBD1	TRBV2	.	CASSPPGQATSNYGYTF	TGTGCCAGCAGCCCCCCGGGACAGGCAACTTCTAACTATGGCTACACCTTC
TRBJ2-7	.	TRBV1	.	CTSSQDRYEQYF	TGCACCAGCAGCCAAGATAGATACGAGCAGTACTTC
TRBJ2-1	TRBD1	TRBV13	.	CASSEGGQANVNEQFF	TGTGCCAGCAGCGAGGGGGGACAGGCAAACGTCAATGAGCAGTTCTTC
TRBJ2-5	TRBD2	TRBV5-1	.	CASRQILAGQETQYF	TGCGCCAGCAGACAGATACTAGCGGGGCAAGAGACCCAGTACTTC
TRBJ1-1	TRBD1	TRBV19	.	CASSIRSGTGNTEAFF	TGTGCCAGTAGTATTCGGTCCGGGACAGGGAACACTGAAGCTTTCTTT
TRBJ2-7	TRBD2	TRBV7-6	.	CASSRGGYEQYF	TGTGCCAGCAGCCGGGGGGGATACGAGCAGTACTTC
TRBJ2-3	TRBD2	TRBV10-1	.	CASSSGGGPDTQYF	TGCGCCAGCAGCTCCGGGGGGGGGCCTGATACGCAGTATTTT
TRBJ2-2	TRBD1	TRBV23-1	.	CASAGQGGGELFF	TGCGCCAGCGCCGGACAGGGTGGCGGGGAGCTGTTTTTT
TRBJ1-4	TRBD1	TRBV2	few	CASIPDRNNEKLFF	TGTGCCAGCATCCCGGACAGGAATAATGAAAAACTGTTTTTT
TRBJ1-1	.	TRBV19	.	CASSVSYQGKNTEAFF	TGTGCCAGTAGTGTTTCATATCAGGGGAAGAACACTGAAGCTTTCTTT
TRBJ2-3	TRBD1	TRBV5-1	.	CASSPKMTGDLTDTQYF	TGCGCCAGCAGCCCAAAAATGACAGGGGACCTCACAGATACGCAGTATTTT
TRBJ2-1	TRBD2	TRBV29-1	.	CSHTPGTSGHEQFF	TGCAGCCATACTCCCGGGACTAGTGGCCATGAGCAGTTCTTC
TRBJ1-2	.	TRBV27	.	CASSFRGGYGYTF	TGTGCCAGCAGCTTTAGGGGGGGCTATGGCTACACCTTC
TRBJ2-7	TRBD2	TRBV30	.	CALFTSGGSYEQYF	TGTGCCTTGTTTACTAGCGGGGGGTCCTACGAGCAGTACTTC
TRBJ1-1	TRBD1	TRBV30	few	CAWSAGQRNTEAFF	TGTGCCTGGAGTGCGGGACAGAGGAACACTGAAGCTTTCTTT
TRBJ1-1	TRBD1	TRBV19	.	CASRTGPEAFF	TGTGCCAGCCGGACAGGGCCTGAAGCTTTCTTT